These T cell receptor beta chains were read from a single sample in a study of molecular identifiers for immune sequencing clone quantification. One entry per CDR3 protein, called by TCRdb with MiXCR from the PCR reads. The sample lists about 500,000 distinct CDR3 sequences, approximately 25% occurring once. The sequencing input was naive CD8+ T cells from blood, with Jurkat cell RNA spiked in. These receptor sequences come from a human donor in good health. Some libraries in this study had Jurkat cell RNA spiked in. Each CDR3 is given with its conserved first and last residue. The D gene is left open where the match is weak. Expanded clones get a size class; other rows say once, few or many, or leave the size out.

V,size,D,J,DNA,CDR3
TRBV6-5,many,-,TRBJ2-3,TGTGCCAGCAGCCGCCGAGACTTAACTAGCACAGATACGCAGTATTTT,CASSRRDLTSTDTQYF
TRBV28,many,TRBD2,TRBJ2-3,TGTGCCAGCAGACCGTTCGGGACTAGCGGGAGGTGGGGGACAGATACGCAGTATTTT,CASRPFGTSGRWGTDTQYF
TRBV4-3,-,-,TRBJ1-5,TGCGCCAGCAGCCAAGTTATGGGGAGCAATCAGCCCCAGCATTTT,CASSQVMGSNQPQHF
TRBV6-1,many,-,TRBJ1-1,TGTGCCAGCAGGGATACAGCCTTTAGAGATATGAACACTGAAGCTTTCTTT,CASRDTAFRDMNTEAFF
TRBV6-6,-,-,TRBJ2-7,TGTGCCAGCAGTTACTCCTGGGGCTCCTACGGGCAGTACTTC,CASSYSWGSYGQYF
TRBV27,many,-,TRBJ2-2,TGTGCCGCGAGAAACACCGGGGAGCTGTTTTTT,CAARNTGELFF
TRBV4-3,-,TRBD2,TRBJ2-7,TGCGCCAGCAGCCAAGACCTTCCACTAGCGGGTCCCTCCGAGCAGTACTTC,CASSQDLPLAGPSEQYF
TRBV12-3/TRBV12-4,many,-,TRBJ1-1,TGTGCCAGCAGTCCTGGGGCGGCAGTAACTGAAGCTTTCTTT,CASSPGAAVTEAFF
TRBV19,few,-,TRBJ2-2,TGTGCCAGTGGGCACGCCGGGGAGCTGTTTTTT,CASGHAGELFF
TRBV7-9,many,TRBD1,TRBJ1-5,TGTGCCAGCAGCTCCCACCAACCGGGACAGCCTTATAGCAATCAGCCCCAGCATTTT,CASSSHQPGQPYSNQPQHF
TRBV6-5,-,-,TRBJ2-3,TGTGCCAGCGGCCATCCCGAGGATCCGCCGTATTTT,CASGHPEDPPYF
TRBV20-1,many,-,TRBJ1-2,TGCAGTGCTAGAGGTACCGAGAACTATGGCTACACCTTC,CSARGTENYGYTF
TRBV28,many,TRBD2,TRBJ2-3,TGTGCCAGCAGTTTGGGACTAGCGGGGGATCCAGATACGCAGTATTTT,CASSLGLAGDPDTQYF
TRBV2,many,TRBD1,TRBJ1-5,TGTGCCAGCAGAGCCGGGACAGGGGGCAATCAGCCCCAGCATTTT,CASRAGTGGNQPQHF
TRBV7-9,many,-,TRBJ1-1,TGTGCCAGCAGCTTAGGAGATAATAGGGTTTTCGCTGAAGCTTTCTTT,CASSLGDNRVFAEAFF
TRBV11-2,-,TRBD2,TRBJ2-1,TGTGCCAGCAGCGCCACTAGCGGGGGGGCCCATGAGCAGTTCTTC,CASSATSGGAHEQFF
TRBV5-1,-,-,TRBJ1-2,TGCGCCAGCAGCTTGGCTGGCCTCGAAACCGCTAACTATGGCTACACCTTC,CASSLAGLETANYGYTF
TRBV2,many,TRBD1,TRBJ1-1,TGTGCCAGCAGTAGACAGGGGGCCGAAGCTTTCTTT,CASSRQGAEAFF
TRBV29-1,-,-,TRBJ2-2,TGCAGCGTTGAGTGGCAGGGGAGGTTAACCGGGGAGCTGTTTTTT,CSVEWQGRLTGELFF
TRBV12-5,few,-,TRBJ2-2,TGTGCTAGTGGTCCCACCAGTAGAGGCGTCACCGGGGAGCTGTTTTTT,CASGPTSRGVTGELFF
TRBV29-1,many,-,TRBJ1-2,TGCAGCGTTGAAACAGGGCCCTACTATGGCTACACCTTC,CSVETGPYYGYTF
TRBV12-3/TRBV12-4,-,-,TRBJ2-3,TGTGCCAGCAGCTCTTGGACAAGCACAGATACGCAGTATTTT,CASSSWTSTDTQYF
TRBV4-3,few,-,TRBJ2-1,TGCGCCAGCAGCCAAGATAGCCGGTACAATGAGCAGTTCTTC,CASSQDSRYNEQFF
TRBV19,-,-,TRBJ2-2,TGTGCCAGTAGTATAAAGAACTACGGGGACACCGGGGAGCTGTTTTTT,CASSIKNYGDTGELFF
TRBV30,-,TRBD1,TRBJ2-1,TGTGCCTGGAGGCCAGGGGGTTACAATGAGCAGTTCTTC,CAWRPGGYNEQFF
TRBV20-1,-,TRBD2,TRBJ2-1,TGCAGTGCCTTATCGGGGACTAGCGCCTACAATGAGCAGTTCTTC,CSALSGTSAYNEQFF
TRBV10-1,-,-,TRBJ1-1,TGCGCTATGGAGGTACCCACTGAAGCTTTCTTT,CAMEVPTEAFF